A single sample is the source of the 29 T cell receptor beta chains below, sequenced in a study of cytotoxic CD8 clonotypes in ibrutinib-treated CLL (dated by TCRdb to 2020 to 2022). The library relied on the immunoSEQ multiplex PCR assay. TCRdb took over this immuneACCESS table, retaining in-frame rearrangements with V and J assigned. Such tables are incomplete; in checked studies, under half of the missing clones stem from an unresolved V gene, and the remainder is unexplained. Within this sample are about 140,000 clones, with approximately 80% of them counted one time only. Clones ranked in the top ten supply 7.6% of the sample. This specimen was PBMCs, taken after 36 months of ibrutinib treatment. The receptors come from a human donor with chronic lymphocytic leukemia.

CDR3 protein: CASNKGGVLSPLHF. CDR3 sequence (DNA): TGTGCCAGCAATAAAGGGGGGGTTCTATCACCCCTCCACTTT. V and J are TRBV27 and TRBJ1-6; perhaps TRBD1 as D (6 bases). This CDR3 contains 14 residues. Germline V gives CDR1 MNHEY, CDR2 SMNVEV (reference sequence). V was clipped by 7 bases and J by 10 bases, with 17 bases between them.

This chain uses TRBV7-9 with TRBJ1-2; D gene uncertain. CDR3 length equals 14 residues. Germline assignment: CDR1 SEHNR and CDR2 FQNEAQ (reference sequence). Trimming cost V 5 bases and J 8 bases, with 18 bases left between them. CDR3 protein: CASSPAFGPRGYTF. Written as DNA, the CDR3 is TGTGCCAGCAGCCCCGCGTTTGGGCCTAGGGGCTACACCTTC.

The genes are TRBV5-6 and TRBJ2-7, with 7 positions matching TRBD2. Germline CDR1 SGHDT, CDR2 YYEEEE. V dropped 7 bases and J dropped 5; count of bases not matched to a gene: 6. CDR3 length equals 12 residues. The CDR3 DNA reads as TGTGCCAGCTTGCGGGGGTTGAACGAGCAGTACTTC. Its translation is CASLRGLNEQYF.

This chain joins TRBV6-6 and TRBJ2-2; TRBD2 matches at 7 bases. Germline CDR1 reads MNHNY; CDR2 reads SVGAGI (reference sequence). The ends lost 0 bases at V and 5 bases at J; junction bases unmatched: 0. The CDR3 totals 14 residues. Here the CDR3 reads CASSYSGGTGELFF. The CDR3 DNA reads TGTGCCAGCAGTTACTCGGGAGGGACCGGGGAGCTGTTTTTT.

This chain links TRBV4-1 with TRBJ1-1; D not certain. CDR3 length: 15 residues. Germline V gives CDR1 MGHRA, CDR2 YSYEKL. Trimming removed 4 bases from V and 1 base from J, with 13 bases in between. CDR3 loop: CASSPPGVGNTEAFF. DNA for the CDR3: TGCGCCAGCAGCCCTCCAGGCGTTGGGAACACTGAAGCTTTCTTT.

The V gene is TRBV18, the J gene TRBJ1-5; the D is unclear. The V gene's germline CDR1 is KGHSH and CDR2 LQKENI. V gave up 6 bases and J gave up 1 base, with 10 bases separating them. The CDR3 has 14 amino acids. CDR3 bases: TGTGCCAGCTCCCTACAGAGAAGCAATCAGCCCCAGCATTTT. It yields the protein CASSLQRSNQPQHF.

The rearrangement joins TRBV2 to TRBJ2-2; D possibly corresponds to TRBD2 (5 bases). Germline lookup yields CDR1 SNHLY and CDR2 FYNNEI. The CDR3 has 14 amino acids. Trimming shortened V by 10 bases and J by 6 bases, and 18 bases separated the two germline ends. Written as DNA, the CDR3 is TGTGCCACGGCGCCTAGCCTCCGACCCGGGGAGCTGTTTTTT. Its protein is CATAPSLRPGELFF.

The sample holds one count of this clone. The V gene is TRBV10-2, the J gene TRBJ2-7; TRBD2 matches at 10 bases. V lost 1 base, J lost 5 bases, and 5 bases stayed unmatched. The germline V gene encodes CDR1 WSHSY and CDR2 SAAADI. CDR3 length: 15 residues. The CDR3, as DNA: TGCGCCAGCAGTGAGTGGGCTAGCGGGGGTGACGAGCAGTACTTC. Protein sequence: CASSEWASGGDEQYF.

V and J are TRBV14 and TRBJ2-7, with D maybe TRBD1 (7 bases). The V gene's germline CDR1 is SGHDN and CDR2 FVKESK. The V end was cut by 1 base, the J end by 4 bases, with 11 bases between. The CDR3 runs to 14 residues. CDR3 nucleotides: TGTGCCAGCAGCCAAGTACAGGGGAGGTACGAGCAGTACTTC. This translates into CASSQVQGRYEQYF.

This sequence joins TRBV10-1 and TRBJ2-1; D uncertain. The V gene lost 5 bases and the J gene lost 3 bases, with 17 bases spanning the gap. Germline CDR1 reads WNHNN; CDR2 reads SYGVQD (reference sequence). The CDR3 spans 16 residues. The CDR3 DNA follows: TGCGCCAGCAGTCGCCTTGCGGAGACCTTCTACAATGAGCAGTTCTTC. Its translation is CASSRLAETFYNEQFF.

The CDR3 region has the DNA TGTGCCAGCAGTTCCCCGATATACAGGGGGGGGACTGAAGCTTTCTTT. It is translated as CASSSPIYRGGTEAFF. V is TRBV28 and J is TRBJ1-1, with 8 bases lining up with TRBD1. This CDR3 contains 16 residues. The V gene end was trimmed by 4 bases and the J gene end by 5 bases; junction bases not matched to a gene: 12. Germline CDR1 MDHEN, CDR2 SYDVKM.

The chain combines TRBV19 with TRBJ1-4; a possible D gene is TRBD1 (6 bases). V was shortened by 9 bases and J by 7 bases, with 21 bases between the two germline ends. CDR1 LNHDA and CDR2 SQIVND come from the germline V gene (reference sequence). This CDR3 is built from 15 residues. The CDR3 DNA is TGTGCCAGCAAAAGCCCCAGGGGTTTTGGTGAAAAACTGTTTTTT. Translation gives CASKSPRGFGEKLFF. Full variable domain (outside the CDR3, taken from reference TRBV19 and TRBJ1-4): DGGITQSPKYLFRKEGQNVTLSCEQNLNHDAMYWYRQDPGQGLRLIYYSQIVNDFQKGDIAEGYSVSREKKESFPLTVTSAQKNPTAFYLCASKSPRGFGEKLFFGSGTQLSVL.

This clone showed up just once. The V and J genes are TRBV6-5 and TRBJ2-3; TRBD2 matches 15 bases. This CDR3 contains 16 residues. With 4 bases clipped from V and 1 base from J, the junction kept 0 bases outside the gene matches. Germline V gives CDR1 MNHEY, CDR2 SVGAGI. CDR3 nucleotide sequence: TGTGCCAGCAGTTGGACTAGCGGGAGGGGCACAGATACGCAGTATTTT. Translation gives CASSWTSGRGTDTQYF.

This chain links TRBV7-8 with TRBJ2-3; D ambiguous. Germline V gives CDR1 SGHVS, CDR2 FQNEAQ. The CDR3 runs to 16 residues. V shed 5 bases and J shed 6 bases, with 21 bases lying between them. CDR3 DNA sequence: TGTGCCAGCAGCCCCGCACGGAGTCCAGCACTCGATACGCAGTATTTT. It yields the protein CASSPARSPALDTQYF.

This clone was seen only once. The rearrangement links TRBV5-4 to TRBJ2-3, with D uncertain. With 0 bases removed from V and 11 bases from J, the gap between germline ends came to 10 bases. The CDR3 totals 12 residues. Germline loops: CDR1 SGHNT, CDR2 YYREEE (reference sequence). The CDR3 reads CASSLGRNMQYF. CDR3 coding DNA: TGTGCCAGCAGCTTGGGTCGAAATATGCAGTATTTT.

This chain connects TRBV4-1 to TRBJ1-2, with no clear D. The CDR3 has 14 amino acids. V was cut by 1 base and J by 8 bases, with 14 bases left in between. The germline CDR1 and CDR2 sequences are MGHRA and YSYEKL. CDR3 nucleotides: TGCGCCAGCAGCCAAGGTGGGAGCTTCAGGGGCTACACCTTC. Translation: CASSQGGSFRGYTF.

In this sample, this clone turned up a few times. Here the CDR3 DNA reads TGTGCCAGCACCTTTACCGGTCCCTTGCGGAGGAGCGAGCAGTACTTC. Translation gives CASTFTGPLRRSEQYF. The rearrangement uses TRBV27 and TRBJ2-7, with D tentatively TRBD2 (5 bases). CDR1 is MNHEY, CDR2 SMNVEV, per germline (reference sequence). This CDR3 is built from 16 residues. The germline V and J ends were trimmed by 7 bases and 6 bases, with 25 bases remaining between them.

The chain uses TRBV19 and TRBJ1-2, with 8 bases fitting TRBD1. This CDR3 has 16 amino acids. Germline CDR1 and CDR2: LNHDA and SQIVND (reference sequence). V lost 6 bases to trimming and J lost 2 bases; unmatched junction nucleotides: 11. The CDR3, as DNA: TGTGCCAGTAGAATCAATCCAGGACAGGGCAACTATGGCTACACCTTC. Translating gives CASRINPGQGNYGYTF.

This clone has only a few counts. CDR3 residues: CASTSANTGELFF. The CDR3 DNA is TGCGCCAGCACAAGCGCGAACACCGGGGAGCTGTTTTTT. The rearrangement links TRBV10-1 to TRBJ2-2; no definite D call. Trimming cost V 7 bases and J 0 bases, with 6 bases left between them. There are 13 residues in the CDR3. Germline V lookup: CDR1 WNHNN, CDR2 SYGVQD (reference sequence).

This chain links TRBV6-1 with TRBJ2-1, with D possibly called TRBD1 or TRBD2 (5 bases each). Germline assignment: CDR1 MNHNS and CDR2 SASEGT. CDR3 length: 13 amino acids. The V and J ends lost 7 bases and 4 bases respectively, with 11 bases between them. The CDR3 region is CASTLGVYNEQFF. CDR3 in DNA: TGTGCCAGCACCCTGGGGGTATACAATGAGCAGTTCTTC.

This clone was counted only a few times. The chain carries TRBV9 and TRBJ1-1; D gene ambiguous. CDR3 length: 13 residues. Germline V gene lookup returns CDR1 SGDLS and CDR2 YYNGEE. Trimming pared 0 bases from V and 5 bases from J, leaving 8 bases between. The CDR3 sequence: CASSVEGGTEAFF. The DNA for the CDR3 is TGTGCCAGCAGCGTAGAGGGAGGTACTGAAGCTTTCTTT.

The chain couples TRBV4-1 to TRBJ2-3; no reliable D call. V dropped 1 base and J dropped 0 bases, with 11 bases sitting between them. Looked up from germline, CDR1 is MGHRA and CDR2 is YSYEKL. CDR3 length: 16 amino acids. CDR3 DNA: TGCGCCAGCAGCCAAGGGCGCGGTACTAGCACAGATACGCAGTATTTT. Its translation is CASSQGRGTSTDTQYF.

V is TRBV18 and J is TRBJ1-1; D remains ambiguous. Per the germline V gene, CDR1 is KGHSH and CDR2 is LQKENI. The CDR3 is 16 amino acids. V was trimmed by 0 bases and J by 4 bases, leaving 15 bases between them. The CDR3 spells CASSPPKGQRGTEAFF. CDR3 sequence (DNA): TGTGCCAGCTCACCACCAAAAGGGCAGAGAGGCACTGAAGCTTTCTTT.

This clone was detected once. The chain links TRBV7-9 to TRBJ2-2, with D hard to call. The CDR3 length is 14 residues. Germline V gene data show CDR1 as SEHNR and CDR2 as FQNEAQ (reference sequence). The V gene lost 6 bases and the J gene lost 1 base, with 9 bases spanning the gap. CDR3 in amino acids: CASSSHGNTGELFF. The CDR3 DNA reads TGTGCCAGCAGTTCGCACGGGAACACCGGGGAGCTGTTTTTT. The full variable domain, completed using reference TRBV7-9 and TRBJ2-2, is DTGVSQNPRHKITKRGQNVTFRCDPISEHNRLYWYRQTLGQGPEFLTYFQNEAQLEKSRLLSDRFSAERPKGSFSTLEIQRTEQGDSAMYLCASSSHGNTGELFFGEGSRLTVL.

CDR3 protein: CASSLGRGYNEQFF. CDR3 sequence (DNA): TGTGCCAGCAGTTTAGGGCGGGGTTACAATGAGCAGTTCTTC. J is TRBJ2-1 and V is TRBV27; TRBD2 is a possible D gene (6 bases). Germline CDR1 and CDR2: MNHEY and SMNVEV (reference sequence). With 2 bases removed from V and 4 bases from J, the gap between germline ends came to 9 bases. The CDR3 length is 14 residues.

This clone was picked up one time. This chain uses TRBV19 with TRBJ1-2; D gene uncertain. CDR1 and CDR2 from the germline V gene are LNHDA and SQIVND (reference sequence). The CDR3 spans 16 residues. Trimming removed 3 bases from V and 1 base from J, with 15 bases in between. DNA for the CDR3: TGTGCCAGTAGTATTGTCGGTCAGACTCTTAACTATGGCTACACCTTC. This encodes CASSIVGQTLNYGYTF.

The chain couples TRBV4-1 to TRBJ2-1, with TRBD2 matching over 8 bases. CDR1 and CDR2 (germline): MGHRA, YSYEKL. The CDR3 loop spans 16 amino acids. The J segment lost 5 bases and the V segment lost 3 bases, leaving 9 bases of the junction unmatched. CDR3 DNA sequence: TGCGCCAGCAGCCAGCGAAGAGCGGGAGCTAACAATGAGCAGTTCTTC. Amino acid sequence: CASSQRRAGANNEQFF.

This sequence joins TRBV5-4 and TRBJ1-6; D gene uncertain. In germline, CDR1 is SGHNT, CDR2 YYREEE (reference sequence). This CDR3 is built from 13 residues. V was cut by 0 bases and J by 11 bases, with 9 bases left in between. CDR3 DNA: TGTGCCAGCAGCTTGGACAGTCTGCCACCCCTCCACTTT. Amino acid sequence: CASSLDSLPPLHF.

The chain carries TRBV5-1 and TRBJ1-1; D is uncertain. The V gene's germline CDR1 is SGHRS and CDR2 YFSETQ. V gave up 0 bases and J gave up 6 bases, with 12 bases separating them. The CDR3 sequence is 14 residues long. CDR3 loop: CASSLADGIAEAFF. Here the CDR3 DNA reads TGCGCCAGCAGCTTGGCCGATGGAATAGCTGAAGCTTTCTTT.